This T cell receptor (beta chain) emerged from a study of OX40 agonist ivuxolimab in advanced cancers. Study-wide context: Ivuxolimab was administered intravenously to patients at 0.01 to 10 mg/kg every 2 weeks.

Measured with immunoSEQ multiplex PCR; TCRdb has only the in-frame clones, and not every one. The sample gives around 76,000 clones, 80% to 90% of which show up once; 1.1% is in the top ten. There are 13 residues in the CDR3. Deletions cut 4 bases from V and 0 bases from J, with 5 bases between. Germline V gene sequence: CDR1 SGDLS, CDR2 YYNGEE. Sequencing used CD4+ or CD8+ T cells sorted from blood, obtained in a trial of the OX40 agonist ivuxolimab. The rearrangement links TRBV9 to TRBJ1-5; D is undetermined. The clonotype originates from an adult with an advanced solid tumor such as melanoma, head and neck, liver or kidney cancer. CDR3 in amino acids: CASSIDSNQPQHF. CDR3 DNA sequence: TGTGCCAGCAGCATTGATAGCAATCAGCCCCAGCATTTT.